These 2 T cell receptor beta chains originate from one sample sequenced in a study of cytomegalovirus exposure and HLA in healthy donors. The PCR had 60 Vbeta and 13 Jbeta primers. Data came from immunoSEQ multiplex PCR; TCRdb stores just in-frame clones and leaves some out. Here the sample spans 100,000 to 150,000 clones, roughly 81% being singletons. The sample taken for sequencing was PBMCs. These receptors came from a woman in her twenties or thirties in good health and CMV-seronegative.

This rearrangement joins TRBV7-8 to TRBJ1-3; the D is unclear. This CDR3 comprises 16 residues. CDR1 SGHVS and CDR2 FQNEAQ come from the germline V gene. The V gene lost 1 base and the J gene lost 0 bases, with 10 bases spanning the gap. CDR3 DNA sequence: TGTGCCAGCAGCTTAGGAGGGCAGATCTCTGGAAACACCATATATTTT. Its translation is CASSLGGQISGNTIYF.

The CDR3 sequence is CASSTPLAGGLRETQYF. CDR3 nucleotides: TGTGCCAGCAGCACACCCTTAGCGGGAGGGCTTAGGGAGACCCAGTACTTC. The genes are TRBV9 and TRBJ2-5, with 11 bases matching TRBD2. The CDR3 length is 17 residues. Germline CDR1 SGDLS, CDR2 YYNGEE. After removal of 4 bases from V and 5 bases from J, the junction contained 13 bases not matched to a gene.